Reported below is one TCR beta chain. Its antigen specificity is not known. No quality values exist for individual bases; no much larger clone is one base distant. This entry comes from a study of T cells in Graves' hyperthyroidism and ophthalmopathy (dated by TCRdb to the late 2010s). As for the study more broadly: Peripheral blood was sampled at the time of initial diagnosis, prior to any treatment. To identify TCR V-J signatures that set the groups apart, the researchers used a discovery cohort of roughly 100 patients, made up of roughly 45 with Graves' ophthalmopathy and 55 to 65 with stable Graves' hyperthyroidism. Prospective prediction of ophthalmopathy was tested in an independent validation cohort consisting of roughly 19 hyperthyroidism patients and approximately 16 patients who later progressed to ophthalmopathy. For training and testing, the roughly 97 patients in the discovery cohort were randomly divided in a 7:3 ratio. Thyroid tissue and blood T-cell repertoires from about 6 Graves' hyperthyroidism patients were also compared in the study. Following sampling, methimazole starting at 30 mg daily was given to hyperthyroidism patients, and high-dose intravenous methylprednisolone was given to ophthalmopathy patients. The paper reports TCR Vbeta CDR3 sequencing of about 140 peripheral blood samples: some 44 ophthalmopathy, fewer than 85 hyperthyroidism and around 17 progressor patients. Results and caveats for the whole study, not just this receptor: In validation, progression to ophthalmopathy was predicted by the model with around 70% sensitivity and approximately 78% specificity, a median of 6.5 months before onset. A 13 V-J signature model separated ophthalmopathy from stable hyperthyroidism, with 87.88% sensitivity and approximately 81% specificity in cross-validation and 80%/75% in testing. Most expanded thyroid clonotypes (frequency above 0.001) were also found in blood, which suggests that blood repertoires may mirror thyroid immune responses. Sample size was not statistically predetermined, and blinding of investigators to group allocation was not performed.

The TCR beta CDR3 regions were amplified from RNA transcripts. The TCR CDR3 was subjected to a first round of RT-PCR using the HTBI primer set and the Qiagen OneStep RT-PCR kit. Libraries were constructed in a second round of multiplex PCR, after which size selection and purification were carried out. The libraries were sequenced on an Illumina HiSeq2000 using paired-end 100 bp reads. The original methods were these. SOAPnuke was used to process the raw data, removing reads that contained adapters or uncalled bases, had a mean Phred below 15, or lacked an exact match to the constant primer or identifier. COPE v1.2.5 was used to merge the high-quality paired reads, and each unique nucleotide sequence was defined as a clonotype. MiTCR v1.1 was used to align clonotypes to the IMGT TRBV, TRBD and TRBJ reference segments. Only V-J combinations with frequency above 0.0001, covering approximately 99% of repertoires, were analysed. The TCS score was defined as F50 (clonal expansion) divided by E x V (chaos), with BLOSUM62-based TCRdist calculated between CDR3 peptides within each V-J. Welch's t-statistics and random forest reduced 500 to 650 V-J features to 13, which were used in a naive Bayes classifier (R e1071). TCRdb reanalyzed the raw reads on its own, using fastp at Q25 for trimming and MiXCR for clone calling, and kept in-frame beta chains. Every entry covers one CDR3 protein and lists the most common genes and DNA from its rows. The V and J calls were determined by TCRdb, not by the authors. In all, the sample holds about 690,000 distinct CDR3 sequences, and about 18% of those were seen once. Together, the top ten hold about 16% of the sample.

Cut back by 7 bases and 5 bases, the V and J ends lie 14 bases apart. Via the germline V gene, CDR1 is MNHNS and CDR2 SASEGT. From its cysteine to its phenylalanine, the CDR3 spans 13 amino acids. Only the CDR3 DNA stays, 39 bases, in frame from base 1. Stable Graves' hyperthyroidism was defined as the absence of progression to ophthalmopathy over 18 months of follow-up. The hyperthyroidism patients were between 18 and 65 years old and newly diagnosed, with a disease duration of less than 2 months. Any patient with an uncontrolled infection, another autoimmune disease, pregnancy or lactation was excluded. Clinical symptoms, serum thyroxine and TRAb, thyroid ultrasound, and orbital computed tomography formed the basis for the diagnoses. PBMCs were isolated from 7.5 to 10 ml of fresh peripheral blood by Ficoll-Paque density gradient centrifugation. Total RNA was extracted using Trizol reagent, and RNA quality was assessed on an Agilent 2100 Bioanalyzer.

Recombination linked TRBV6-1 to TRBJ1-1, and the D gene may be TRBD1, 5 bases matching. Material for sequencing was blood. The TCR sequence derives from a man aged 50 to 60 with Graves' hyperthyroidism. The CDR3 protein: CASTSPEGTEAFF. The DNA reads as follows: TGTGCCAGCACCAGCCCAGAGGGGACTGAAGCTTTCTTT.